Listed here are 21 T cell receptor beta chains from one sample, sequenced in a study of T cell repertoires in cytomegalovirus infection. Each CDR3 protein gets one entry after TCRdb re-called the reads with MiXCR. This table holds hundreds of thousands of distinct CDR3 sequences, 24% found once. The material sequenced was CD8+ T cells from PBMCs. The receptors were sampled from a human donor in good health (CMV status not recorded). Some clones in this sample may be carry-over from other donors' samples.

V and J are TRBV20-1 and TRBJ1-2; D is unresolved. The CDR3 extends over 15 amino acids. The germline V and J ends were trimmed by 0 bases and 7 bases, with 18 bases remaining between them. Germline V CDR1 and CDR2: DFQATT, SNEGSKA (reference sequence). The CDR3 nucleotides are TGCAGTGCTAGAGATCGATCCATTGGCGTTGGTGGCTACACCTTC. Its translation: CSARDRSIGVGGYTF.

The V and J genes are TRBV14 and TRBJ2-1, with unresolved D. Trimming took 0 bases from V and 8 from J, leaving 5 bases between them. In germline, CDR1 is SGHDN, CDR2 FVKESK. This CDR3 is 12 amino acids long. In DNA, the CDR3 is TGTGCCAGCAGCCAAGATGGCTATGAGCAGTTCTTC. Translated: CASSQDGYEQFF.

This clonotype was seen ten or more times. The genes are TRBV7-3 and TRBJ2-1; 11 positions agree with TRBD1. Losses at the gene ends were 2 bases for V and 4 bases for J; bases not matched to a gene: 7. CDR1 and CDR2 (germline): SGHTA, FQGTGA. The CDR3 consists of 17 residues. This CDR3 reads CASSLYGTGGLYNEQFF. The CDR3 coding sequence is TGTGCCAGCAGCTTATACGGGACAGGGGGTTTGTACAATGAGCAGTTCTTC.

The chain couples TRBV18 to TRBJ2-5; D ambiguous. The CDR3 sequence is 12 residues long. V was trimmed by 5 bases and J by 1 base, leaving 5 bases between them. From germline, CDR1 is KGHSH and CDR2 LQKENI. CDR3 coding DNA: TGTGCCAGCTCAACTTTCCAAGAGACCCAGTACTTC. It yields the protein CASSTFQETQYF.

This clonotype was observed a handful of times. The chain recombines TRBV20-1 with TRBJ2-7; D gene unclear. The CDR3 runs 11 residues. The germline CDR1 and CDR2 sequences are DFQATT and SNEGSKA (reference sequence). V was cut by 2 bases and J by 4 bases, with 6 bases left in between. In nucleotides, the CDR3 is TGCAGTGCTAGAAAAGGGTACGAGCAGTACTTC. It encodes CSARKGYEQYF.

This clonotype showed up just a few times. This sequence joins TRBV7-2 and TRBJ1-6; TRBD1 is a possible D gene (5 bases). V lost 9 bases, J lost 7 bases, and 37 bases lay in between. This CDR3 region has 21 residues. The germline V gene encodes CDR1 SGHTA and CDR2 FQGNSA. CDR3 in amino acids: CARNVCLPRGPLLLPNSPLHF. In DNA form, the CDR3 reads TGTGCCAGGAACGTTTGTTTACCGAGGGGTCCGCTCCTTTTACCAAATTCACCCCTCCACTTT.

The chain recombines TRBV6-2 or TRBV6-3 with TRBJ2-2; TRBD1 or TRBD2 may be the D gene (5 bases each). This CDR3 contains 17 residues. V lost 3 bases and J 2 bases, leaving 16 bases between the germline ends. In germline, CDR1 is MNHEY, CDR2 SVGEGT. CDR3 coding DNA: TGTGCCAGCAGTTATGTTCAACCGGGACCAAACACCGGGGAGCTGTTTTTT. Translation: CASSYVQPGPNTGELFF.

This clonotype was counted a few times. The chain joins TRBV5-5 to TRBJ2-7, with a weak D call TRBD2 (6 bases). Germline V CDR1 and CDR2: SGHKS, YYEKEE (reference sequence). Trimming pared 3 bases from V and 2 bases from J, leaving 15 bases between. This CDR3 contains 15 residues. The CDR3 protein is CASSSIHTGAYEQYV. CDR3 in DNA: TGTGCCAGCAGCTCGATCCACACGGGAGCCTACGAGCAGTACGTC.

This CDR3 reads CASSDGLVPSSAEQYF. DNA for the CDR3: TGTGCCAGCAGTGATGGTCTAGTGCCCTCTTCGGCCGAGCAGTACTTC. This chain joins TRBV2 and TRBJ2-7; D uncertain. This CDR3 is 16 amino acids long. Trimming pared 3 bases from V and 6 bases from J, leaving 21 bases between. The germline gives CDR1 SNHLY, CDR2 FYNNEI.

Comments on this clonotype: This may be a read error, as it is one base from a much larger clone. This chain links TRBV7-2 with TRBJ1-6, with 7 bases lining up with TRBD1. Germline V gene sequence: CDR1 SGHTA, CDR2 FQGNSA. The V segment lost 6 bases and the J segment 6 bases; nucleotides outside the gene matches: 8. This CDR3 has 15 residues. CDR3 residues: CASSSTGQANSPLHF. In nucleotides, the CDR3 is TGTGCCAGCAGTTCGACAGGGCAGGCTAATTCACCCCTCCACTTT.

This clonotype was detected only a few times. The rearrangement uses TRBV19 and TRBJ2-1, with TRBD2 as a possible D gene (5 bases). Trimming pared 5 bases from V and 8 bases from J, leaving 13 bases between. Germline V gives CDR1 LNHDA, CDR2 SQIVND (reference sequence). The CDR3 sequence is 13 residues long. The CDR3: CASSPEASYEQFF. The CDR3 region has the DNA TGTGCCAGTAGTCCGGAGGCGAGTTATGAGCAGTTCTTC. Using reference TRBV19 and TRBJ2-1 for the parts outside the CDR3, the full variable domain is DGGITQSPKYLFRKEGQNVTLSCEQNLNHDAMYWYRQDPGQGLRLIYYSQIVNDFQKGDIAEGYSVSREKKESFPLTVTSAQKNPTAFYLCASSPEASYEQFFGPGTRLTVL.

The chain combines TRBV29-1 with TRBJ2-7, with no clear D. The CDR3 contains 11 residues. CDR1 is SQVTM and CDR2 is ANQGSEA in the germline V gene. Trimming cost V 2 bases and J 3 bases, with 5 bases left between them. CDR3 residues: CSVELNYEQYV. Here the CDR3 DNA reads TGCAGCGTTGAACTGAACTACGAGCAGTACGTC.

The genes are TRBV7-6 and TRBJ2-1; possible D gene TRBD1, 5 bases. The CDR3 loop spans 15 amino acids. CDR1 and CDR2 (germline): SGHVS, FNYEAQ. Deletions cut 0 bases from V and 5 bases from J, with 11 bases between. The CDR3 reads CASSLAPRADNEQFF. CDR3 DNA: TGTGCCAGCAGCTTAGCCCCCAGGGCAGACAATGAGCAGTTCTTC.

On this clonotype itself: Being one base from a much bigger clone, this may be a read error. This chain uses TRBV7-4 with TRBJ2-5, with D possibly TRBD2 on 7 matching bases. The CDR3 is made up of 17 amino acids. In germline, CDR1 is SGHVT, CDR2 SQSDAQ. The CDR3 nucleotides read TGTGCCAGCAGCCCGGCAAGGGGGGGAGCCGGAAAAGAGACCCCGTACTTC. Translated: CASSPARGGAGKETPYF.

This clonotype has more than one count but fewer than ten. The rearrangement joins TRBV20-1 to TRBJ2-6, with D perhaps TRBD1 (7 bases). This CDR3 contains 17 residues. The V gene's germline CDR1 is DFQATT and CDR2 SNEGSKA (reference sequence). Trimming removed 1 base at V and 0 bases at J, with 13 bases between. CDR3 coding DNA: TGCAGTGCTAGAGGGGGGGACAGCAACTCTGGGGCCAACGTCCTGACTTTC. Protein: CSARGGDSNSGANVLTF.

In this sample, this clonotype turned up many times. The chain is built from TRBV4-1 and TRBJ2-2; D is perhaps TRBD1 or TRBD2 (5 bases each). This CDR3 has 17 amino acids. V gave up 5 bases and J gave up 4 bases, with 20 bases separating them. The germline V gene encodes CDR1 MGHRA and CDR2 YSYEKL. CDR3 sequence reads: CASSYDTGPAGTGELFF. For the CDR3, the DNA is TGCGCCAGCAGCTATGACACGGGACCGGCTGGCACCGGGGAGCTGTTTTTT.

This chain joins TRBV6-2 or TRBV6-3 and TRBJ2-2; weak D call: TRBD1 (6 bases). CDR1 MNHEY and CDR2 SVGEGT come from the germline V gene. This CDR3 is built from 16 residues. V was trimmed by 4 bases and J by 2 bases, leaving 14 bases between them. CDR3 amino acids: CASSFIGQPNTGELFF. The CDR3 region has the DNA TGTGCCAGCAGTTTCATAGGACAGCCTAACACCGGGGAGCTGTTTTTT.

This clonotype was counted only a few times. The rearrangement joins TRBV20-1 to TRBJ2-1; 13 nucleotides align to TRBD2. The germline CDR1 and CDR2 sequences are DFQATT and SNEGSKA (reference sequence). The CDR3 totals 13 residues. The V gene end was trimmed by 2 bases and the J gene end by 10 bases; junction bases not matched to a gene: 2. The CDR3 nucleotides are TGCAGTGCTAGATCGGGACTAGCGGGGGAGCAGTTCTTC. Its protein product is CSARSGLAGEQFF.

This clonotype was recorded a few times. This sequence joins TRBV9 and TRBJ2-1, with D tentatively TRBD1 (6 bases). Germline CDR1 reads SGDLS; CDR2 reads YYNGEE. CDR3 length equals 17 residues. V was pared by 4 bases and J by 2 bases, with 19 bases between. As DNA, the CDR3 is TGTGCCAGCAGCCCTGTGGGGGCCACAAGAACCTACAATGAGCAGTTCTTC. It codes for CASSPVGATRTYNEQFF.

The rearrangement links TRBV10-3 to TRBJ2-7; 9 positions match TRBD1. This CDR3 contains 14 residues. Germline CDR1 reads ENHRY; CDR2 reads SYGVKD. Trimming cost V 3 bases and J 5 bases; bases outside gene matches: 5. The CDR3 sequence: CAISDPGQGNEQYV. The CDR3 bases are TGTGCCATCAGTGACCCGGGACAGGGAAACGAGCAGTACGTC.

The V call is TRBV12-3 or TRBV12-4, the J call TRBJ1-1, with D possibly being TRBD1 (5 bases). The CDR3 covers 13 residues. Trimming removed 5 bases at V and 4 bases at J, with 11 bases between. In DNA form, the CDR3 reads TGTGCCAGCAGTCCAGGGTGGGTCACTGAAGCTTTCTTT. This encodes CASSPGWVTEAFF.